The T cell receptor (beta chain) described here comes from a study of blood T cell repertoires in COVID-19. Study-wide background: Sites across the United States, Italy and Spain contributed samples from acute and convalescent COVID-19. PBMCs, B-cell-depleted T cells, or T cells were the source of the cDNA or gDNA that made up the material.

Under the authors' procedure: Scientists estimated how many nucleated cells there were by amplifying reference gene primers. Only in-frame clones appear in the TCRdb table, and some are missing; sequencing was by immunoSEQ multiplex PCR. D and trimming were read from the DNA, whereas the V and J calls and clone size are those reported in that table. The sample has about 480,000 clones, 80% to 90% seen once. The Seattle site enrolled patients during active infection and followed them longitudinally. CDR1 and CDR2 from the germline V gene are ENHRY and SYGVKD. The CDR3 is 14 residues long. The junction had 7 bases not matched to a gene; V was cut back by 6 bases and J by 6 bases.

This chain joins TRBV10-3 and TRBJ2-3, with TRBD1 matching 9 bases. The TCR originated in a young man with COVID-19, enrolled during active disease. The sample was peripheral blood. Here the CDR3 reads CAISQGQGVDTQYF. Written as DNA, the CDR3 is TGTGCCATCAGCCAGGGACAGGGTGTGGATACGCAGTATTTT.